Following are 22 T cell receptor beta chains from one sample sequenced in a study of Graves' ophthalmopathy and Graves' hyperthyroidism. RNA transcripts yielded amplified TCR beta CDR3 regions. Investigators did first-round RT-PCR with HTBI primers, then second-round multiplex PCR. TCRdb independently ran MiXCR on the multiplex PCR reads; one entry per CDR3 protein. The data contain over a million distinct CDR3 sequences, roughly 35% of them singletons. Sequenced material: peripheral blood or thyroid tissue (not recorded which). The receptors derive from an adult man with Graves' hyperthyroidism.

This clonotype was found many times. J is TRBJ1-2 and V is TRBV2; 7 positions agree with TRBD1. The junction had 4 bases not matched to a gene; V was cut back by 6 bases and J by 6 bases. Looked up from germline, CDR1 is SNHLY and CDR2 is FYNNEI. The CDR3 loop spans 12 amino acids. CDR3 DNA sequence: TGTGCCAGCAGCCAACAGGGGAATGGCTACACCTTC. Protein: CASSQQGNGYTF.

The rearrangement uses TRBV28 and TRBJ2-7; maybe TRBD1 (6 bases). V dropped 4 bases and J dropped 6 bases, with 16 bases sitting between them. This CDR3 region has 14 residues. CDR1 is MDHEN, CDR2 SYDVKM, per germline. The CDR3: CASSWRQVVSEQYF. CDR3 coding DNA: TGTGCCAGCAGTTGGCGACAGGTTGTCTCCGAGCAGTACTTC.

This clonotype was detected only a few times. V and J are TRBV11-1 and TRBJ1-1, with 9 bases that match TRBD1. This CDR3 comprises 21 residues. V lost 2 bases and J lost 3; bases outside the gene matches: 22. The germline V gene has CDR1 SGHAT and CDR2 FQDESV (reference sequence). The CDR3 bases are TGTGCCAGCAGCTTACCCCTAAGGCACAGGGGGCGCCTTTTAGTTCACACTGAAGCTTTCTTT. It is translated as CASSLPLRHRGRLLVHTEAFF.

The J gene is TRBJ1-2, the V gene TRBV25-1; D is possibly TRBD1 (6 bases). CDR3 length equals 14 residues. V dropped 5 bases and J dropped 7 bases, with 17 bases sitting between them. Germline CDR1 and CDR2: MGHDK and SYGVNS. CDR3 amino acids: CASSTTQGWGGYTF. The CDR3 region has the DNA TGTGCCAGCAGTACCACACAGGGTTGGGGTGGCTACACCTTC.

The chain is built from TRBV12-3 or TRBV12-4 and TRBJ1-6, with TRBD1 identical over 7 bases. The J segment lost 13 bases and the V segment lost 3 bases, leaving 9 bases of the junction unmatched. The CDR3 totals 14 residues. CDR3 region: CASSFAGRGQPLHF. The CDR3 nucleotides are TGTGCCAGCAGTTTCGCAGGGAGGGGACAGCCCCTCCACTTT.

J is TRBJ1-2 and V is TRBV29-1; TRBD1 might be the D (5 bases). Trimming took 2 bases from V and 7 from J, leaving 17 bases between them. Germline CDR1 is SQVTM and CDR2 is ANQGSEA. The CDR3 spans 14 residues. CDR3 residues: CSVEPDTDWSGYTF. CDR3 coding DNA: TGCAGCGTTGAACCGGACACGGACTGGAGTGGCTACACCTTC. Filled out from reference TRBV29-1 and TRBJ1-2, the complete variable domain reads SAVISQKPSRDICQRGTSLTIQCQVDSQVTMMFWYRQQPGQSLTLIATANQGSEATYESGFVIDKFPISRPNLTFSTLTVSNMSPEDSSIYLCSVEPDTDWSGYTFGSGTRLTVV.

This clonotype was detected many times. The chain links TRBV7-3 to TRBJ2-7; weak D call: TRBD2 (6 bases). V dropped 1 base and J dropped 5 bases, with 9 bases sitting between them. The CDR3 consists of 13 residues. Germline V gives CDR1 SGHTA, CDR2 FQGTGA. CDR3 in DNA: TGTGCCAGCAGCTTAAAATCGGGGGACGAGCAGTACTTC. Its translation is CASSLKSGDEQYF.

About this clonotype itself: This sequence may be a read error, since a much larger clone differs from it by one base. In nucleotides, the CDR3 is TGTGCCAGCAGCTTAAGCCGGGACAGGGTCATTGGCTACACCTTC. It encodes CASSLSRDRVIGYTF. This chain joins TRBV7-9 and TRBJ1-2, with 9 bases identical to TRBD1. Germline assignment: CDR1 SEHNR and CDR2 FQNEAQ (reference sequence). The CDR3 is made up of 15 amino acids. V shed 2 bases, J shed 7 bases, and the junction held 8 bases outside the gene matches. Using reference TRBV7-9 and TRBJ1-2 for the parts outside the CDR3, the full variable domain is DTGVSQNPRHKITKRGQNVTFRCDPISEHNRLYWYRQTLGQGPEFLTYFQNEAQLEKSRLLSDRFSAERPKGSFSTLEIQRTEQGDSAMYLCASSLSRDRVIGYTFGSGTRLTVV.

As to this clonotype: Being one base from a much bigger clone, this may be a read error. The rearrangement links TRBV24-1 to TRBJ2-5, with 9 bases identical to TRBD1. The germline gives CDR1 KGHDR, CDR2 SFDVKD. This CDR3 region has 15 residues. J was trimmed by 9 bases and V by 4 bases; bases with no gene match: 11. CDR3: CATSDNGQGYEAQYF. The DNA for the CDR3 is TGTGCCACCAGTGACAATGGACAGGGGTACGAGGCCCAGTACTTC.

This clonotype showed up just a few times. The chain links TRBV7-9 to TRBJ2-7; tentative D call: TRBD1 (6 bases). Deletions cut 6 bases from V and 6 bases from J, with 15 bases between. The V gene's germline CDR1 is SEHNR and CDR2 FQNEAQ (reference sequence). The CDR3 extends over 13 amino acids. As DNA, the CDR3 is TGTGCCAGCAGTCAGACACCCAGGGGCGAGCAGTACTTC. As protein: CASSQTPRGEQYF.

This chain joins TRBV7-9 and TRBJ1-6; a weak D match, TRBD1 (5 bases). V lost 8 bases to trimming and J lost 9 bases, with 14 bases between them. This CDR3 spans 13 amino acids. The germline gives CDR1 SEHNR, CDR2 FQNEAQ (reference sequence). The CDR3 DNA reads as TGTGCCAGCGTAGGGGCGGGTGGTTCACCCCTCCACTTT. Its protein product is CASVGAGGSPLHF.

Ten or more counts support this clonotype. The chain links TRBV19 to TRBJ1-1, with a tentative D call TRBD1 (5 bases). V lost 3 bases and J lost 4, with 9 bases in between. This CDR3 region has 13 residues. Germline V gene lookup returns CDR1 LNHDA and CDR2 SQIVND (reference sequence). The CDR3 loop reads CASSIAGGTEAFF. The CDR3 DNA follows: TGTGCCAGTAGTATTGCGGGGGGCACTGAAGCTTTCTTT.

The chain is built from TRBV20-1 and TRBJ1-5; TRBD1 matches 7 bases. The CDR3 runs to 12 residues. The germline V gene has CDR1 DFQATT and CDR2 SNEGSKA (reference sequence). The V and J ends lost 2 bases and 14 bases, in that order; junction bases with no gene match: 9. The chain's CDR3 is CSARRGTVPEHF. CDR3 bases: TGCAGTGCTAGACGGGGGACAGTCCCCGAGCATTTT.

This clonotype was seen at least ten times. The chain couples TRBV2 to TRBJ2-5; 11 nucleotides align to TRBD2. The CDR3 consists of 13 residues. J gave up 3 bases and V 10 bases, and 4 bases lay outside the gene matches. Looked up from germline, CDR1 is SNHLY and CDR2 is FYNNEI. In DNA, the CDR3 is TGTGCCACAAGGGGACTAGCGGAAGAGACCCAGTACTTC. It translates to CATRGLAEETQYF.

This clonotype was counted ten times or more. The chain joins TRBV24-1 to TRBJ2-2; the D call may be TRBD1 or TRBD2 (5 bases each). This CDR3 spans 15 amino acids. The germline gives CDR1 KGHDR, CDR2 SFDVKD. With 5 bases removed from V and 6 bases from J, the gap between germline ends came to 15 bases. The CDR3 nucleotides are TGTGCCACCAGTGGGGGGTCCAGGGAACCCGGGGAGCTGTTTTTT. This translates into CATSGGSREPGELFF.

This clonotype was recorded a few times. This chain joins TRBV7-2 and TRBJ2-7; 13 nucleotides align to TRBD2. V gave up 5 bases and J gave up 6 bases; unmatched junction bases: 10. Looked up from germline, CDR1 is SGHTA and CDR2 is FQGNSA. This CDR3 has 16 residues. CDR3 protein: CASSPLRLAGGAEQYF. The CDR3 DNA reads TGTGCCAGCAGCCCCCTAAGACTAGCGGGAGGTGCCGAGCAGTACTTC.

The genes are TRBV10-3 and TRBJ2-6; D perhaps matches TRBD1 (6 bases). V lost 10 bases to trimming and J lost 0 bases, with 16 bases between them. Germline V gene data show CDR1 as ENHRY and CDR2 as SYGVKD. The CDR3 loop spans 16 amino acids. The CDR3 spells CATREDRISGANVLTF. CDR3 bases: TGTGCCACCAGAGAAGACAGGATCTCTGGGGCCAACGTCCTGACTTTC.

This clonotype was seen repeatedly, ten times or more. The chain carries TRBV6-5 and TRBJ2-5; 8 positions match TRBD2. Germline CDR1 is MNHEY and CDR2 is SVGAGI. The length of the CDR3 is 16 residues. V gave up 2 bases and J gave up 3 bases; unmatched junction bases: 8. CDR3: CASSYLKRGIKETQYF. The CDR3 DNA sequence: TGTGCCAGCAGTTACCTCAAGCGGGGGATAAAAGAGACCCAGTACTTC.

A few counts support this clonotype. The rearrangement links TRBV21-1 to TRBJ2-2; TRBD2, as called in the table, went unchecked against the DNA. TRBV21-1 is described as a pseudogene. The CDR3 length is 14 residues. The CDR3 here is CASSPAYRTGELFF. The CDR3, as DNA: TGTGCCAGCAGCCCCGCATACCGCACCGGGGAGCTGTTTTTT.

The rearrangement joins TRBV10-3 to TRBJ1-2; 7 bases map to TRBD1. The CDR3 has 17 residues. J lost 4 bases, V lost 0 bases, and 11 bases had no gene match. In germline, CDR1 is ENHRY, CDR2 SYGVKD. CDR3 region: CAISESGSIAGGYGYTF. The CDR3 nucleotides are TGTGCCATCAGTGAGTCGGGATCCATCGCAGGGGGCTATGGCTACACCTTC.

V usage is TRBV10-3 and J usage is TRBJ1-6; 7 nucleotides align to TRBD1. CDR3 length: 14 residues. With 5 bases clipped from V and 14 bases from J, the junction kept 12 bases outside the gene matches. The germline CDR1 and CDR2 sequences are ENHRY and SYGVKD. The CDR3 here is CAISYSLGQVALHF. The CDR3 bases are TGTGCCATCAGTTACTCCCTAGGACAGGTCGCCCTCCACTTT.

The CDR3 nucleotides are TGCAGCAGTCCGATCGGGGACGTCCGAAGCAATCAGCCCCAGCATTTT. It codes for CSSPIGDVRSNQPQHF. V and J are TRBV29-1 and TRBJ1-5; D is possibly TRBD1 (5 bases). There are 16 residues in the CDR3. Trimming stripped 8 bases from V and 1 base from J, with 21 bases between. Germline CDR1 reads SQVTM; CDR2 reads ANQGSEA. The complete variable domain, with remaining parts taken from reference TRBV29-1 and TRBJ1-5, reads SAVISQKPSRDICQRGTSLTIQCQVDSQVTMMFWYRQQPGQSLTLIATANQGSEATYESGFVIDKFPISRPNLTFSTLTVSNMSPEDSSIYLCSSPIGDVRSNQPQHFGDGTRLSIL.